Below, 19 T cell receptor beta chains from the same sample are listed, as sequenced in a study of technical replicates of blood from a few donors listed by TCRdb under 2017. Libraries were made using the immunoSEQ multiplex PCR assay. In its TCRdb copy, this immuneACCESS table keeps in-frame sequences only and misses some clones. Where compared with another copy, unresolved V genes explain less than half of these, and the others have no known cause. The sample has 91,000 or so clones on record, about 95% of them singletons. The ten top clones hold 0.2% to 0.25% of the sample. Sequencing was carried out using T cells isolated from PBMCs. The receptors derive from a human donor in good health.

The chain is built from TRBV11-2 and TRBJ2-5; no definite D call. The CDR3 consists of 15 residues. V was shortened by 1 base and J by 3 bases, with 12 bases between the two germline ends. From germline, CDR1 is SGHAT and CDR2 FQNNGV. CDR3 DNA: TGTGCCAGCAGCTTAGCTGGCAGGAACAAAGAGACCCAGTACTTC. It specifies CASSLAGRNKETQYF.

V is TRBV18 and J is TRBJ2-5; unclear D gene. Germline V lookup: CDR1 KGHSH, CDR2 LQKENI. The V gene lost 4 bases and the J gene lost 2 bases, with 5 bases spanning the gap. The CDR3 sequence is 12 residues long. CDR3: CASSLRQETQYF. The CDR3 coding sequence is TGTGCCAGCTCACTACGGCAAGAGACCCAGTACTTC.

This clone was detected only once. This chain connects TRBV10-3 to TRBJ2-2; TRBD1 aligns across 7 bases. With V trimmed by 8 bases and J by 1 base, 7 bases remained unmatched. The CDR3 totals 15 residues. From germline, CDR1 is ENHRY and CDR2 SYGVKD. CDR3 sequence reads: CAIQSRTGNTGELFF. The CDR3 nucleotides read TGTGCCATCCAAAGTAGGACAGGGAACACCGGGGAGCTGTTTTTT.

V gene TRBV2 combines with J gene TRBJ1-6; no clear D gene. V was cut by 5 bases and J by 9 bases, with 17 bases left in between. The germline V gene encodes CDR1 SNHLY and CDR2 FYNNEI. The CDR3 length is 15 residues. CDR3: CASSRVRLSPSPLHF. DNA for the CDR3: TGTGCCAGCAGTCGGGTCCGATTATCTCCTTCACCCCTCCACTTT.

J is TRBJ2-1 and V is TRBV6-5; 11 bases fit TRBD2. Germline CDR1 and CDR2: MNHEY and SVGAGI. This CDR3 region has 15 residues. Germline trimming cut 6 bases from V and 4 bases from J; bases unmatched to any gene: 5. This chain's CDR3 is CASRPRTSGYNEQFF. CDR3 DNA: TGTGCCAGCAGACCCCGGACTAGCGGGTACAATGAGCAGTTCTTC.

The rearrangement uses TRBV6-6 and TRBJ1-4, with a tentative D call TRBD1 (5 bases). Looked up from germline, CDR1 is MNHNY and CDR2 is SVGAGI (reference sequence). Trimming took 8 bases from V and 8 from J, leaving 18 bases between them. CDR3 length: 14 residues. Here the CDR3 DNA reads TGTGCCAGCGGTCTGGGGCAGGATGAGGAAAAACTGTTTTTT. Amino acid sequence: CASGLGQDEEKLFF.

V and J are TRBV28 and TRBJ2-2; D is perhaps TRBD2 (5 bases). V lost 6 bases, J lost 7 bases, and 12 bases lay in between. CDR1 MDHEN and CDR2 SYDVKM come from the germline V gene. This CDR3 contains 13 residues. The CDR3 nucleotides read TGTGCCAGCAGCCCCGGAGAGGGCGGGGAGCTGTTTTTT. Translating it yields CASSPGEGGELFF.

This clone appeared once. The V gene is TRBV6-1, the J gene TRBJ1-1; 8 bases align to TRBD1. Germline CDR1 is MNHNS and CDR2 is SASEGT. The V and J ends lost 7 bases and 7 bases, in that order; junction bases with no gene match: 8. This CDR3 region has 13 residues. The CDR3 loop is CASIRIDRGEAFF. As DNA, the CDR3 is TGTGCCAGCATCCGAATTGACAGGGGTGAAGCTTTCTTT.

The gene calls are TRBV5-4 and TRBJ2-7; no reliable D call. The CDR3 runs 12 residues. Germline V gene sequence: CDR1 SGHNT, CDR2 YYREEE (reference sequence). V was trimmed by 4 bases and J by 0 bases, leaving 5 bases between them. CDR3 DNA: TGTGCCAGCAGCCTTCCCTCCTACGAGCAGTACTTC. Translating gives CASSLPSYEQYF.

This clone was found once. CDR3 protein: CASRHGQGTYEQYF. CDR3 DNA sequence: TGTGCCAGCAGACACGGACAGGGGACCTACGAGCAGTACTTC. This sequence joins TRBV6-5 and TRBJ2-7; 9 bases match TRBD1. The trim removed 6 bases at V and 2 bases at J, leaving 5 bases unmatched. The germline gives CDR1 MNHEY, CDR2 SVGAGI. The CDR3 is made up of 14 amino acids.

This clone was detected only once. The rearrangement links TRBV6-1 to TRBJ1-5, with 7 positions matching TRBD1. The CDR3 consists of 15 residues. The V gene's germline CDR1 is MNHNS and CDR2 SASEGT. Unmatched junction bases numbered 8, after V lost 5 bases and J lost 4 bases. The CDR3 here is CASSSMTGLNQPQHF. The CDR3 DNA reads TGTGCCAGCAGTTCCATGACAGGGTTGAATCAGCCCCAGCATTTT.

V usage is TRBV7-2 and J usage is TRBJ2-7; D is uncertain. Trimming pared 5 bases from V and 9 bases from J, leaving 11 bases between. Germline CDR1 SGHTA, CDR2 FQGNSA. The CDR3 spans 11 residues. CDR3 region: CASSPSLVQYF. The CDR3 DNA is TGTGCCAGCAGCCCCTCCCTTGTGCAGTACTTC. The entire variable domain, with the rest obtained from reference TRBV7-2 and TRBJ2-7, is as follows: GAGVSQSPSNKVTEKGKDVELRCDPISGHTALYWYRQSLGQGLEFLIYFQGNSAPDKSGLPSDRFSAERTGGSVSTLTIQRTQQEDSAVYLCASSPSLVQYFGPGTRLTVT.

The gene calls are TRBV6-5 and TRBJ2-7; TRBD1 matches at 7 bases. The CDR3 length is 11 residues. After removal of 0 bases from V and 10 bases from J, the junction contained 0 bases not matched to a gene. Germline values: CDR1 MNHEY, CDR2 SVGAGI. In nucleotides, the CDR3 is TGTGCCAGCAGTTACTCAGGGGGCCAGTACTTC. Protein sequence: CASSYSGGQYF.

The J gene is TRBJ2-1, the V gene TRBV28, with D possibly being TRBD2 (6 bases). Germline lookup yields CDR1 MDHEN and CDR2 SYDVKM. Trimming shortened V by 5 bases and J by 4 bases, and 15 bases separated the two germline ends. This CDR3 spans 15 amino acids. The CDR3 nucleotides read TGTGCCAGCAGTGAACCGGCGGGACCTTACAATGAGCAGTTCTTC. Translating it yields CASSEPAGPYNEQFF. Full variable domain (remainder filled in from reference TRBV28 and TRBJ2-1): DVKVTQSSRYLVKRTGEKVFLECVQDMDHENMFWYRQDPGLGLRLIYFSYDVKMKEKGDIPEGYSVSREKKERFSLILESASTNQTSMYLCASSEPAGPYNEQFFGPGTRLTVL.

In the case of this clone: This is likely a read error, given that the CDR3 carries no conserved phenylalanine or tryptophan at its end. CDR3 DNA: TGTGCCAGCAGCTTGGGAGGGGACAGCAATCAGCCCCAGCATTTG. Its protein product is CASSLGGDSNQPQHL. The chain recombines TRBV5-4 with TRBJ1-5; a possible D gene is TRBD1 (5 bases). The CDR3 length is 15 residues. V shed 0 bases and J shed 1 base, with 8 bases lying between them. Germline V gene sequence: CDR1 SGHNT, CDR2 YYREEE (reference sequence).

The chain couples TRBV5-4 to TRBJ2-7; D perhaps matches TRBD2 (6 bases). The V gene's germline CDR1 is SGHNT and CDR2 YYREEE (reference sequence). V shed 1 base and J shed 5 bases, with 13 bases lying between them. The CDR3 consists of 14 residues. In DNA, the CDR3 is TGTGCCAGCAGCTTGTATGCAGGGAGGAACGAGCAGTACTTC. Amino acids: CASSLYAGRNEQYF.

The J gene is TRBJ2-2, the V gene TRBV5-1, with 8 positions matching TRBD2. V shed 4 bases and J 0 bases; nucleotides not matched to a gene: 8. The CDR3 is 17 amino acids. Germline V gene lookup returns CDR1 SGHRS and CDR2 YFSETQ. This chain's CDR3 is CASSPSIAGTNTGELFF. DNA of the CDR3: TGCGCCAGCAGCCCTTCCATAGCGGGGACGAACACCGGGGAGCTGTTTTTT. The whole variable domain, remainder taken from reference TRBV5-1 and TRBJ2-2, is KAGVTQTPRYLIKTRGQQVTLSCSPISGHRSVSWYQQTPGQGLQFLFEYFSETQRNKGNFPGRFSGRQFSNSRSEMNVSTLELGDSALYLCASSPSIAGTNTGELFFGEGSRLTVL.

J is TRBJ1-3 and V is TRBV11-2; a possible D gene is TRBD1 (5 bases). The CDR3 spans 13 residues. CDR1 SGHAT and CDR2 FQNNGV come from the germline V gene. Trimming shortened V by 7 bases and J by 6 bases, and 13 bases separated the two germline ends. CDR3 in DNA: TGTGCCAGCACCCTGACAGACAAAAACACCATATATTTT. Translated, it gives CASTLTDKNTIYF.

Points on this clone: The junction differs from germline at one of its ends, possibly a read error. The CDR3: CASSLDVEGSSHEQYF. In nucleotides, the CDR3 is TGTGCCAGCAGCTTAGACGTGGAGGGGTCCTCCCACGAGCAGTACTTC. J is TRBJ2-7 and V is TRBV11-2, with a tentative D call TRBD2 (6 bases). The CDR3 loop spans 16 amino acids. Germline V CDR1 and CDR2: SGHAT, FQNNGV. The variable domain in full, with the rest retrieved from reference TRBV11-2 and TRBJ2-7, is EAGVAQSPRYKIIEKRQSVAFWCNPISGHATLYWYQQILGQGPKLLIQFQNNGVVDDSQLPKDRFSAERLKGVDSTLKIQPAKLEDSAVYLCASSLDVEGSSHEQYFGPGTRLTVT.